This is a list of T cell receptor beta chains from one sample in a study of post-analysis software for immune sequencing data. TCRdb reprocessed the PCR reads with MiXCR, giving one entry per CDR3 protein. The data hold under 900,000 distinct CDR3 sequences, with 53% observed a single time. What was sequenced was blood. The receptors stem from a girl aged 5-17 years with multiple sclerosis. The CDR3 runs from the conserved cysteine through the conserved F or W. The D gene is left open where the match is weak. Only part of the rows carry a size: once, few, many, or a class if the clone is expanded.

>.|TRBJ2-7|TRBV9|.
CASSVGTEPYEQYF
TGTGCCAGCAGCGTAGGGACGGAGCCCTACGAGCAGTACTTC
>.|TRBJ2-7|TRBV27|.
CASSPTGVGTQEQYF
TGTGCCAGCAGTCCGACAGGAGTTGGGACGCAAGAGCAGTACTTC
>.|TRBJ2-4|TRBV7-8|once
CASSSREAPRRAKNIQYF
TGTGCCAGCAGCTCTAGAGAGGCCCCACGTAGGGCCAAAAACATTCAGTACTTC
>.|TRBJ1-2|TRBV3-1|once
CASSQVSSAGNGYTF
TGTGCCAGCAGCCAAGTTAGTTCTGCAGGGAATGGCTACACCTTC
>.|TRBJ1-2|TRBV7-9|.
CASSSAEGQVPGYTF
TGTGCCAGCAGCTCCGCTGAGGGGCAGGTTCCCGGCTACACCTTC
>.|TRBJ1-2|TRBV10-3|.
CAISVGGLNHGYTF
TGTGCCATCAGTGTCGGGGGGCTGAACCATGGCTACACCTTC
>TRBD2|TRBJ2-7|TRBV7-2|.
CASSLDPAGAGEQYF
TGTGCCAGCAGCTTAGATCCAGCGGGGGCGGGGGAGCAGTACTTC
>.|TRBJ2-7|TRBV29-1|.
CSVETDNEQYF
TGCAGCGTGGAAACGGACAATGAGCAGTACTTC
>TRBD2|TRBJ2-7|TRBV29-1|few
CSVEGPSGYEQYF
TGCAGCGTTGAAGGCCCTAGCGGGTACGAGCAGTACTTC
>.|TRBJ2-5|TRBV29-1|.
CSVSNSGTRGTQYF
TGCAGCGTTTCAAACTCCGGGACCCGGGGGACCCAGTACTTC
>.|TRBJ2-1|TRBV15|.
CATRGTESYNEQFF
TGTGCCACCAGAGGGACGGAATCCTACAATGAGCAGTTCTTC
>.|TRBJ1-6|TRBV4-1|.
CASSLIPSSPLHF
TGCGCCAGCAGCCTAATTCCCAGTTCACCCCTCCACTTT
>TRBD2|TRBJ2-4|TRBV29-1|.
CSVEVGGSKNIQYF
TGCAGCGTTGAAGTCGGGGGGTCCAAAAACATTCAGTACTTC
>TRBD2|TRBJ2-5|TRBV7-2|.
CASSLPGLAEETQYF
TGTGCCAGCAGCCTTCCGGGACTAGCGGAAGAGACCCAGTACTTC
>.|TRBJ2-3|TRBV12-3/TRBV12-4|few
CASRRSGSTDTQYF
TGTGCCAGCAGGAGGTCAGGGAGCACAGATACGCAGTATTTT
>TRBD1|TRBJ2-5|TRBV20-1|.
CSARLGGEETQYF
TGCAGTGCGAGGTTAGGGGGCGAGGAGACCCAGTACTTC
>.|TRBJ2-7|TRBV29-1|few
CSVEGQGRGQYF
TGCAGCGTTGAGGGCCAGGGAAGGGGGCAGTACTTC
>.|TRBJ1-1|TRBV5-1|.
CASSRVGQYTPNTEAFF
TGCGCCAGCAGCCGAGTGGGGCAGTACACTCCGAACACTGAAGCTTTCTTT
>.|TRBJ2-7|TRBV27|.
CASSMSLYGLVSEQYF
TGTGCCAGCAGTATGAGTTTATACGGGTTGGTCTCCGAGCAGTACTTC
>.|TRBJ2-7|TRBV7-9|few
CASSPGTLLGEQYF
TGTGCCAGCAGCCCCGGGACCCTTCTCGGCGAGCAGTACTTC
>.|TRBJ2-4|TRBV5-5|.
CASSGGTVADIQYF
TGTGCCAGCAGCGGGGGGACCGTTGCGGACATTCAGTACTTC
>TRBD1|TRBJ2-3|TRBV15|.
CATSTVPGQGLPADTQYF
TGTGCCACCAGCACCGTACCGGGACAGGGACTCCCCGCAGATACGCAGTATTTT
>.|TRBJ1-4|TRBV5-1|.
CASRGRELTNEKLFF
TGCGCCAGCAGAGGGAGGGAGCTTACTAATGAAAAACTGTTTTTT
>.|TRBJ2-7|TRBV25-1|few
CASSLSYRGEQYF
TGTGCCAGCAGCCTGTCCTATAGAGGCGAGCAGTACTTC
>TRBD2|TRBJ2-1|TRBV2|.
CASSGTSGNYNEQFF
TGTGCCAGCAGTGGGACTAGCGGAAACTACAATGAGCAGTTCTTC
>.|TRBJ2-1|TRBV18|.
CASSPPRGVNEQFF
TGTGCCAGCTCACCACCTAGGGGGGTAAATGAGCAGTTCTTC
>TRBD2|TRBJ2-5|TRBV11-1|.
CASSDTPRLAGRETQYF
TGTGCCAGCAGCGATACCCCCCGGCTAGCGGGGCGAGAGACCCAGTACTTC
>.|TRBJ1-2|TRBV6-1|once
CASSEAPGGTRGYTF
TGTGCCAGCAGTGAAGCGCCGGGCGGGACGCGGGGCTACACCTTC
>TRBD2|TRBJ2-3|TRBV4-2|.
CASSQVLRGGPTDTQYF
TGTGCCAGCAGCCAAGTTTTACGGGGGGGCCCCACAGATACGCAGTATTTT
>TRBD2|TRBJ2-7|TRBV5-1|.
CASSSPSGSFYEQYF
TGCGCCAGCAGCTCGCCTAGCGGGAGTTTCTACGAGCAGTACTTC
>TRBD2|TRBJ2-7|TRBV20-1|few
CSASRTSGRHPGEQYF
TGCAGTGCTAGTAGGACTAGCGGCCGTCACCCTGGCGAGCAGTACTTC
>.|TRBJ1-2|TRBV10-3|.
CAISGVQNIQAAFYTF
TGTGCCATCAGTGGGGTACAGAATATCCAGGCGGCGTTCTACACCTTC
>TRBD1|TRBJ1-4|TRBV12-3/TRBV12-4|.
CASRSGQGNEKLFF
TGTGCCAGCAGGTCGGGACAGGGGAATGAAAAACTGTTTTTT
>.|TRBJ2-7|TRBV5-1|.
CASSLLFGGPIGYEQYF
TGCGCCAGCAGCTTGCTTTTTGGGGGCCCCATCGGATACGAGCAGTACTTC
>TRBD2|TRBJ2-1|TRBV2|.
CASSRLLAGFNNEQFF
TGTGCCAGCAGTCGACTTCTAGCGGGATTTAACAATGAGCAGTTCTTC
>TRBD2|TRBJ2-1|TRBV29-1|many
CSVGLGLAGTSDEQFF
TGCAGCGTTGGCCTGGGGCTAGCGGGAACCAGCGATGAGCAGTTCTTC
>.|TRBJ1-5|TRBV27|.
CASGEAYSNQPQHF
TGTGCCAGCGGAGAAGCTTATAGCAATCAGCCCCAGCATTTT
>TRBD2|TRBJ2-3|TRBV20-1|.
CSAILAGAPDTQYF
TGCAGTGCTATATTAGCGGGAGCCCCAGATACGCAGTATTTT
>TRBD1|TRBJ2-1|TRBV12-3/TRBV12-4|.
CASSAIATISSGTGKYNEQFF
TGTGCCAGCAGTGCAATCGCAACGATCTCCTCCGGGACAGGCAAATACAATGAGCAGTTCTTC
>TRBD1|TRBJ2-1|TRBV14|.
CASSQFTRGRTYNEQFF
TGTGCCAGCAGCCAATTTACGAGGGGGCGAACCTACAATGAGCAGTTCTTC
>.|TRBJ2-1|TRBV5-1|few
CASSPLTGIGNDEQFF
TGCGCCAGCAGCCCACTGACCGGGATTGGTAACGATGAGCAGTTCTTC
>TRBD1|TRBJ2-4|TRBV6-1|.
CASSDTGGFKNIQYF
TGTGCCAGCAGTGACACAGGGGGCTTCAAAAACATTCAGTACTTC
>.|TRBJ2-3|TRBV7-2|once
CASSYFAERDTQYF
TGTGCCAGCAGCTACTTCGCTGAAAGAGATACGCAGTATTTT
>.|TRBJ1-2|TRBV25-1|.
CASSEAGGSGYTF
TGTGCCAGCAGTGAAGCCGGCGGGAGTGGCTACACCTTC
>.|TRBJ2-6|TRBV6-5|.
CASSYSCSGANVLTF
TGTGCCAGCAGTTACTCGTGCTCTGGGGCCAACGTCCTGACTTTC
>TRBD2|TRBJ2-5|TRBV12-3/TRBV12-4|.
CASSGIAGGETQYF
TGTGCCAGCAGTGGAATAGCGGGAGGAGAGACCCAGTACTTC
>TRBD1|TRBJ2-1|TRBV6-1|few
CASFWTGPYNEQFF
TGTGCCAGCTTCTGGACAGGACCTTACAATGAGCAGTTCTTC
>.|TRBJ2-3|TRBV5-1|many
CASSLEGPRGDTQYF
TGCGCCAGCAGCTTGGAGGGACCGCGTGGTGATACGCAGTATTTT
>.|TRBJ2-7|TRBV5-1|many
CASSLAWQGYEQYF
TGCGCCAGCAGCTTGGCCTGGCAGGGCTACGAGCAGTACTTC
>.|TRBJ1-4|TRBV4-1|.
CASCRLSNEKLFF
TGCGCCAGTTGTCGTCTGTCCAATGAAAAACTGTTTTTT
>TRBD1|TRBJ2-5|TRBV20-1|.
CSASRNLGTGQGGRGETQYF
TGCAGTGCTAGTCGGAATCTGGGGACAGGACAGGGAGGAAGGGGAGAGACCCAGTACTTC
>.|TRBJ2-7|TRBV28|.
CASRHQQISSYEQYF
TGTGCCAGCAGGCACCAACAAATTAGCTCCTACGAGCAGTACTTC
>TRBD2|TRBJ2-6|TRBV20-1|.
CSALLRGLAGTGANVLTF
TGCAGTGCTCTTCTAAGGGGACTAGCGGGGACTGGGGCCAACGTCCTGACTTTC
>.|TRBJ2-1|TRBV7-2|few
CASSLGPENEQFF
TGTGCCAGCAGCTTAGGACCCGAGAATGAGCAGTTCTTC
>.|TRBJ2-3|TRBV20-1|once
CSASSTRDTQYF
TGCAGTGCTAGTTCTACGAGGGATACGCAGTATTTT
>TRBD1|TRBJ1-4|TRBV5-1|.
CASSPGTVTNEKLFF
TGCGCCAGCAGCCCGGGGACAGTTACTAATGAAAAACTGTTTTTT